This section outlines one T cell receptor beta chain sequence together with its context. Sequencing used immunoSEQ multiplex PCR; TCRdb keeps in-frame clones, though not all of them. The table includes 65,000 to 95,000 clones, approximately 90% detected once. This sample is drawn from a study of blood T cell repertoires in COVID-19. This CDR3 is built from 13 residues. The V end lost 1 base, the J end lost 6 bases, and 7 bases lay between the germline ends. CDR1 is SGHTA, CDR2 FQGNSA, per germline. This TCR was sampled from a man aged 50 to 60 with active COVID-19. The chain carries TRBV7-2 and TRBJ2-1; D call uncertain. Sequencing input: peripheral blood. The CDR3 is CASSLGQFNEQFF. The CDR3 bases are TGTGCCAGCAGCTTAGGGCAGTTCAATGAGCAGTTCTTC.